One and the same sample provided the 23 T cell receptor beta chains below, sequenced in a study of read filtering for tumor transcriptome and immune sequencing. From around 440 ng of RNA, a library with molecular barcoded alpha/delta and beta/gamma adaptors was made. TCRdb re-called the reads through MiXCR, storing one row per CDR3 protein. The sample records some 140,000 distinct CDR3 sequences, 13% being singletons. The sequencing input was a population of CD138-negative cells sorted from bone marrow. These receptors originate from a donor aged 40 or older with multiple myeloma.

This clonotype was observed many times. The chain uses TRBV5-5 and TRBJ2-3; 8 nucleotides line up with TRBD1. V lost 3 bases, J lost 8 bases, and 5 bases stayed unmatched. Germline V gives CDR1 SGHKS, CDR2 YYEKEE (reference sequence). This CDR3 spans 13 amino acids. CDR3 DNA: TGTGCCAGCAGCTCCGGACAGGGCACTACGCAGTATTTT. This codes for CASSSGQGTTQYF.

This clonotype was found many times. This sequence joins TRBV18 and TRBJ2-2; D is unclear. CDR1 is KGHSH and CDR2 is LQKENI in the germline V gene. This CDR3 has 14 residues. Trimming left V 3 bases short and J 3 bases short, with 8 bases between. The CDR3 loop is CASSPLTDTGELFF. Here the CDR3 DNA reads TGTGCCAGCTCACCCCTCACTGACACCGGGGAGCTGTTTTTT.

This clonotype has a handful of counts. The CDR3 loop is CASSQDYTVGEQFF. CDR3 coding DNA: TGCGCCAGCAGCCAAGATTATACGGTTGGAGAGCAGTTCTTC. This chain links TRBV4-3 with TRBJ2-1; D gene ambiguous. This CDR3 is 14 amino acids long. Trimming pared 0 bases from V and 10 bases from J, leaving 13 bases between. Per the germline V gene, CDR1 is LGHNA and CDR2 is YSLEER.

This chain joins TRBV9 and TRBJ1-1; the D is unclear. The V gene lost 0 bases and the J gene lost 1 base, with 10 bases spanning the gap. The length of the CDR3 is 15 residues. CDR1 is SGDLS, CDR2 YYNGEE, per germline. In DNA, the CDR3 is TGTGCCAGCAGCGTAGATAACGGGCGGAACACTGAAGCTTTCTTT. It translates to CASSVDNGRNTEAFF.

This clonotype was observed at least ten times. The chain is built from TRBV12-3 or TRBV12-4 and TRBJ1-2; TRBD1 is a possible D gene (6 bases). V was trimmed by 2 bases and J by 4 bases, leaving 20 bases between them. The CDR3 has 17 residues. Written as DNA, the CDR3 is TGTGCCAGCAGTTTACCTGGACAGACCCTATGGTCCTATGGCTACACCTTC. Translating gives CASSLPGQTLWSYGYTF.

There are a few counts of this clonotype. A much larger clone differs by one base, so this may be a read error. Lacking the conserved final phenylalanine or tryptophan, this CDR3 likely reflects a read error. CDR3 DNA sequence: TGTGCCAGCACCGGGACAGTCACAGATACGCAGTATCTT. This translates into CASTGTVTDTQYL. This chain uses TRBV12-3 or TRBV12-4 with TRBJ2-3, with 7 bases that match TRBD1. With 7 bases clipped from V and 2 bases from J, the junction kept 3 bases outside the gene matches. The CDR3 extends over 13 amino acids.

This clonotype was seen many times. As DNA, the CDR3 is TGCAGCGTTGAACGGGACAGCACTAACTATGGCTACACCTTC. Translating gives CSVERDSTNYGYTF. The V and J genes are TRBV29-1 and TRBJ1-2; 7 bases map to TRBD1. With 2 bases clipped from V and 0 bases from J, the junction kept 3 bases outside the gene matches. The CDR3 covers 14 residues. Germline V gene lookup returns CDR1 SQVTM and CDR2 ANQGSEA.

The V and J genes are TRBV29-1 and TRBJ2-7; the D gene could be TRBD1 or TRBD2 (5 bases each). The CDR3 contains 14 residues. V lost 2 bases, J lost 5 bases, and 16 bases lay in between. Germline V CDR1 and CDR2: SQVTM, ANQGSEA. CDR3 residues: CSVELLGPDNEQYF. CDR3 sequence (DNA): TGCAGCGTTGAACTACTAGGACCGGACAACGAGCAGTACTTC.

The table lists this clonotype with many counts. The rearrangement links TRBV3-1 to TRBJ2-1, with 11 bases matching TRBD2. Germline CDR1 LGHDT, CDR2 YNNKEL (reference sequence). V was clipped by 5 bases and J by 7 bases; unmatched bases: 13. CDR3 length: 17 residues. The CDR3 region has the DNA TGTGCCAGCAGCAGCTCATTAGCGGGAGGGCCATGGAATGAGCAGTTCTTC. Encoded protein: CASSSSLAGGPWNEQFF.

At least ten counts were recorded for this clonotype. The V and J genes are TRBV20-1 and TRBJ2-3, with 11 bases fitting TRBD2. Germline assignment: CDR1 DFQATT and CDR2 SNEGSKA (reference sequence). The CDR3 length is 14 residues. V was clipped by 3 bases and J by 1 base; unmatched bases: 0. CDR3 nucleotide sequence: TGCAGTGCTAGGGGACTAGCGGGCACAGATACGCAGTATTTT. Its protein product is CSARGLAGTDTQYF.

Ten or more counts support this clonotype. V usage is TRBV24-1 and J usage is TRBJ2-3; D remains ambiguous. CDR1 and CDR2 from the germline V gene are KGHDR and SFDVKD. Trimming took 7 bases from V and 0 from J, leaving 13 bases between them. CDR3 length: 15 amino acids. The CDR3 bases are TGTGCCACCAGGGAGTCAGCAAGAAGCACAGATACGCAGTATTTT. Its protein is CATRESARSTDTQYF.

Of note for this clonotype: Germline and junction disagree at one end, which may indicate a read error. The rearrangement uses TRBV6-2 or TRBV6-3 and TRBJ2-1; D may be TRBD1 or TRBD2 (5 bases each). Germline CDR1 and CDR2: MNHEY and SVGEGT. The CDR3 sequence is 15 residues long. The CDR3 DNA reads TGTGCCAGCAGTTACTCGGGACGGACTTACAGTGAGCAGTTCTTC. Protein product: CASSYSGRTYSEQFF.

There are a few counts of this clonotype. The genes are TRBV20-1 and TRBJ1-1; D may be TRBD1 (5 bases). This CDR3 has 15 residues. From germline, CDR1 is DFQATT and CDR2 SNEGSKA (reference sequence). With 3 bases removed from V and 0 bases from J, the gap between germline ends came to 14 bases. The DNA of the CDR3 is TGCAGTGCTAGTCGTCACAGGCTCATGAACACTGAAGCTTTCTTT. Its translation: CSASRHRLMNTEAFF.

The table lists this clonotype with many counts. The chain recombines TRBV12-3 or TRBV12-4 with TRBJ1-5; D possibly corresponds to TRBD1 (5 bases). The CDR3 sequence is 15 residues long. Trimming took 3 bases from V and 4 from J, leaving 13 bases between them. CDR3 DNA sequence: TGTGCCAGCAGTTTTAATAGGGGTCAAAATCAGCCCCAGCATTTT. Its protein product is CASSFNRGQNQPQHF.

CDR3 coding DNA: TGTGCCAGTAACCCGGGGGTAAACGGCAATCAGCCCCAGCATTTT. Translation gives CASNPGVNGNQPQHF. This chain links TRBV19 with TRBJ1-5; a possible D gene is TRBD1 (5 bases). The CDR3 totals 15 residues. The germline CDR1 and CDR2 sequences are LNHDA and SQIVND (reference sequence). Trimming removed 7 bases from V and 2 bases from J, with 15 bases in between.

The chain joins TRBV13 to TRBJ1-2; D is possibly TRBD1 (6 bases). The CDR3 covers 16 residues. CDR1 PRHDT and CDR2 FYEKMQ come from the germline V gene (reference sequence). V was pared by 5 bases and J by 3 bases, with 19 bases between. The CDR3: CASSTPAGEVDYGYTF. In nucleotides, the CDR3 is TGTGCCAGCAGCACCCCGGCAGGGGAGGTCGACTATGGCTACACCTTC.

In its sample, this clonotype was seen a few times. Because the CDR3 is missing its conserved closing phenylalanine or tryptophan, this is likely a read error. This chain links TRBV20-1 with TRBJ2-3; TRBD2 is a possible D gene (6 bases). Germline V gives CDR1 DFQATT, CDR2 SNEGSKA (reference sequence). The CDR3 contains 18 residues. Deletions cut 0 bases from V and 4 bases from J, with 23 bases between. CDR3 sequence reads: CSARDPGRWRFPADTQYY. The CDR3 DNA follows: TGCAGTGCTAGAGATCCCGGGAGATGGCGGTTCCCGGCAGATACGCAGTATTAT.

Concerning this clonotype: A much bigger clone sits one base away, suggesting this may be a read error. The V gene is TRBV19, the J gene TRBJ2-2, with 12 bases identical to TRBD2. Germline lookup yields CDR1 LNHDA and CDR2 SQIVND (reference sequence). There are 17 residues in the CDR3. CDR3 nucleotide sequence: TGTGCCAGTAGTCCGAATCTAGCGGGAGGGAACACCGGGGAGCTGCTTTTT. Translating it yields CASSPNLAGGNTGELLF. The variable domain in full, with the rest retrieved from reference TRBV19 and TRBJ2-2, is DGGITQSPKYLFRKEGQNVTLSCEQNLNHDAMYWYRQDPGQGLRLIYYSQIVNDFQKGDIAEGYSVSREKKESFPLTVTSAQKNPTAFYLCASSPNLAGGNTGELLFGEGSRLTVL.

This clonotype showed up many times. The chain employs TRBV11-3 and TRBJ2-1; TRBD1 agrees at 11 bases. Per the germline V gene, CDR1 is SGHNT and CDR2 is YENEEA. The length of the CDR3 is 17 residues. Trimming at V came to 5 bases and at J to 5 bases, leaving 11 bases not matched to a gene. Here the CDR3 reads CASSRGTGGQTNNEQFF. The CDR3 DNA follows: TGTGCCAGCAGCCGGGGGACAGGGGGACAAACTAACAATGAGCAGTTCTTC.

The J gene is TRBJ2-3, the V gene TRBV20-1; D not certain. The V and J ends lost 5 bases and 0 bases respectively, with 12 bases between them. The CDR3 is made up of 14 amino acids. Germline lookup yields CDR1 DFQATT and CDR2 SNEGSKA (reference sequence). CDR3 nucleotides: TGCAGTGCTCCCGGTTCCTCTAGCACAGATACGCAGTATTTT. The encoded protein is CSAPGSSSTDTQYF.

At least ten counts were recorded for this clonotype. V is TRBV7-9 and J is TRBJ1-1, with 8 bases aligning to TRBD1. Germline values: CDR1 SEHNR, CDR2 FQNEAQ (reference sequence). Trimming took 5 bases from V and 1 from J; bases not matched to a gene: 12. The CDR3 extends over 17 amino acids. In DNA, the CDR3 is TGTGCCAGCAGCGGGCCGGACAGGGTTACGGGGAACACTGAAGCTTTCTTT. Translating gives CASSGPDRVTGNTEAFF. The variable domain in full, with the rest retrieved from reference TRBV7-9 and TRBJ1-1, is DTGVSQNPRHKITKRGQNVTFRCDPISEHNRLYWYRQTLGQGPEFLTYFQNEAQLEKSRLLSDRFSAERPKGSFSTLEIQRTEQGDSAMYLCASSGPDRVTGNTEAFFGQGTRLTVV.

This clonotype was observed many times. Here the CDR3 DNA reads TGCAGCGTAGGGTCCCCCGGGGAGCTGTTTTTT. Protein sequence: CSVGSPGELFF. This chain connects TRBV20-1 to TRBJ2-2; the D is unclear. Germline lookup yields CDR1 DFQATT and CDR2 SNEGSKA (reference sequence). The CDR3 runs to 11 residues.

This clonotype was counted ten times or more. V gene TRBV20-1 combines with J gene TRBJ2-1; D gene ambiguous. Germline assignment: CDR1 DFQATT and CDR2 SNEGSKA (reference sequence). CDR3 length: 10 residues. The ends were cut back, 3 bases at V and 10 bases at J, with 7 bases in the middle. CDR3 coding DNA: TGCAGTGCTAGTCTTGGGGAGCAGTTCTTC. It codes for CSASLGEQFF.